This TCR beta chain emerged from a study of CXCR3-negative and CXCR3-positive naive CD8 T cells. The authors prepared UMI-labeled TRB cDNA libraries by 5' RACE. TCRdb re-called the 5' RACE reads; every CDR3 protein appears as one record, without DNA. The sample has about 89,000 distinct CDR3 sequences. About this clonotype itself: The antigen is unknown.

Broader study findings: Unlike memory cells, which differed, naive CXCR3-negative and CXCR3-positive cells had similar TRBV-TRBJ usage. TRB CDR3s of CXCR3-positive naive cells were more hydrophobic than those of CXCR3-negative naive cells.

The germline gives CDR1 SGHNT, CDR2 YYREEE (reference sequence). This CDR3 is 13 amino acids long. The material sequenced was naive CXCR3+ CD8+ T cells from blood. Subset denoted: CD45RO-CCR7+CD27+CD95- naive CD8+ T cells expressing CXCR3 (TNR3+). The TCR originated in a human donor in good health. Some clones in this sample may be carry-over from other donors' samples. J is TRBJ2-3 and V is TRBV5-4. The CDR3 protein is CASSSGYGDTQYF.